These 18 T cell receptor beta chains were sequenced from one sample in a study of T cell clusters in autoimmune cytopenias. One tube held mixed TRB-A and TRB-B primer pools for touch-down PCR. Using the multiplex PCR reads, TCRdb records one entry per CDR3 protein without DNA. Here the sample table reports several thousand distinct CDR3 sequences. TRB amplification used approximately 250 ng of peripheral blood genomic DNA. These data are also associated with another study on T cell repertoires in aging, cancer and after chemotherapy.

Sequencing used peripheral blood. All receptors come from a human donor in good health.

According to its frequency, this clonotype is medium-sized. The chain carries TRBV5-6 and TRBJ2-7; TCRdb picks TRBD1, but there is no DNA to check that call. The CDR3 contains 14 residues. CDR1 and CDR2 from the germline V gene are SGHDT and YYEEEE. This CDR3 reads CASSLASGLPEQYF.

The rearrangement joins TRBV19 to TRBJ1-6; the D call of TRBD1 rests on TCRdb alone, since no DNA is present to check it. This CDR3 spans 13 amino acids. Germline V lookup: CDR1 LNHDA, CDR2 SQIVND (reference sequence). The chain's CDR3 is CASSALGDSPLHF. Together with reference TRBV19 and TRBJ1-6, the CDR3 gives the full variable domain: DGGITQSPKYLFRKEGQNVTLSCEQNLNHDAMYWYRQDPGQGLRLIYYSQIVNDFQKGDIAEGYSVSREKKESFPLTVTSAQKNPTAFYLCASSALGDSPLHFGNGTRLTVT.

By frequency, this clonotype registers large. This sequence joins TRBV11-3 and TRBJ2-5; absent DNA, TCRdb's TRBD2 call cannot be checked. Germline V gene lookup returns CDR1 SGHNT and CDR2 YENEEA. This CDR3 is built from 11 residues. The CDR3 loop reads CASSWRETQYF.

This chain uses TRBV10-3 with TRBJ2-2; TCRdb's assignment of TRBD1 cannot be checked, as there is no DNA. There are 15 residues in the CDR3. The germline V gene encodes CDR1 ENHRY and CDR2 SYGVKD. The chain's CDR3 is CAISGRDRFTGELFF.

In terms of frequency, this clonotype is medium-sized (0.01 to 0.1%). The J gene is TRBJ2-7, the V gene TRBV18; the TRBD2 assignment by TCRdb is unverifiable without DNA. The CDR3 sequence is 17 residues long. Germline CDR1 and CDR2: KGHSH and LQKENI. The CDR3 is CASSPSSGGAVSYEQYF.

This chain connects TRBV5-6 to TRBJ1-4; TCRdb's D gene call, TRBD1, goes unchecked for lack of DNA. The CDR3 contains 14 residues. The V gene's germline CDR1 is SGHDT and CDR2 YYEEEE. CDR3 protein: CASSAGTGGEKLFF.

This clonotype is medium-sized by frequency. The chain combines TRBV11-3 with TRBJ2-7; TCRdb designates TRBD1, a call that cannot be tested without DNA. CDR3 length: 13 residues. Germline assignment: CDR1 SGHNT and CDR2 YENEEA. CDR3 residues: CASKRGNSYEQYF. Full variable domain (outside the CDR3, taken from reference TRBV11-3 and TRBJ2-7): EAGVVQSPRYKIIEKKQPVAFWCNPISGHNTLYWYLQNLGQGPELLIRYENEEAVDDSQLPKDRFSAERLKGVDSTLKIQPAELGDSAVYLCASKRGNSYEQYFGPGTRLTVT.

J is TRBJ2-3 and V is TRBV27. This CDR3 region has 13 residues. The germline CDR1 and CDR2 sequences are MNHEY and SMNVEV (reference sequence). The CDR3 sequence: CASMKVGSDTQYF.

This chain links TRBV27 with TRBJ2-3; TCRdb gives TRBD2 as the D gene, but with no DNA this cannot be confirmed. The CDR3 sequence is 20 residues long. Germline V gene data show CDR1 as MNHEY and CDR2 as SMNVEV (reference sequence). CDR3 in amino acids: CASRLRGTSGGAVLADTQYF.

The V and J genes are TRBV5-4 and TRBJ1-5. The germline V gene encodes CDR1 SGHNT and CDR2 YYREEE (reference sequence). The CDR3 loop spans 13 amino acids. CDR3 region: CASSSTTSGPQHF.

This clonotype registers medium-sized by frequency. This sequence joins TRBV29-1 and TRBJ1-2; TCRdb indicates TRBD1, and absent DNA this call remains unverified. Germline V lookup: CDR1 SQVTM, CDR2 ANQGSEA. The CDR3 length is 13 residues. CDR3 region: CSVPGTGGSGYTF.

The chain recombines TRBV30 with TRBJ1-1; the TCRdb D gene call, TRBD1, has no DNA to confirm it. This CDR3 is built from 14 residues. Germline assignment: CDR1 GTSNPN and CDR2 SVGIG (reference sequence). This CDR3 reads CAWILWTGDLEAFF.

The rearrangement links TRBV6-5 to TRBJ1-5. Per germline, CDR1 MNHEY and CDR2 SVGAGI. The CDR3 is 13 residues long. CDR3 amino acids: CASSLQLDQPQHF.

This clonotype shows up as medium-sized by frequency. V gene TRBV27 combines with J gene TRBJ2-7; without DNA, the TCRdb call of TRBD1 cannot be checked. CDR1 and CDR2 from the germline V gene are MNHEY and SMNVEV (reference sequence). This CDR3 contains 15 residues. The chain's CDR3 is CASSLGRGQLYEQYF.

This clonotype counts as medium-sized by frequency. The chain has TRBV5-6 and TRBJ1-6. CDR1 is SGHDT and CDR2 is YYEEEE in the germline V gene. CDR3 size: 15 residues. CDR3 sequence reads: CASSLVRGNNSPLHF.

This chain connects TRBV5-4 to TRBJ2-4. This CDR3 has 16 amino acids. Germline V gene sequence: CDR1 SGHNT, CDR2 YYREEE (reference sequence). CDR3 region: CASSSFSPAAKNIQYF.

The chain links TRBV27 to TRBJ2-7. This CDR3 is built from 14 residues. Germline V lookup: CDR1 MNHEY, CDR2 SMNVEV (reference sequence). The CDR3 is CASSLTGSSYEQYF.

The chain couples TRBV6-1 to TRBJ2-3; TCRdb names TRBD2, which stays unverified in the absence of DNA. Germline CDR1 and CDR2: MNHNS and SASEGT. The CDR3 runs to 17 residues. This chain's CDR3 is CASSLARSSEGTDTQYF.